This T cell receptor (beta chain) comes out of a study of blood T cell repertoires in COVID-19. In the study overall: Collection of acute and convalescent COVID-19 samples took place in the United States, Italy and Spain. T cells, B-cell-depleted T cells, or PBMCs provided the cDNA or gDNA that served as material.

Per the germline V gene, CDR1 is KGHSH and CDR2 is LQKENI. The V and J ends lost 1 base and 4 bases, in that order; junction bases with no gene match: 9. There are 17 residues in the CDR3. Original handling: Amplification of reference gene primers provided the estimated nucleated cell counts. Sequenced by immunoSEQ multiplex PCR; TCRdb stores in-frame clones only, minus some. Clonal size and the V and J genes are those of that table, whereas D and trimming came from the DNA. The table has under 300,000 clones, around 84% seen once. The chain recombines TRBV18 with TRBJ2-1; TRBD2 matches 8 bases. The sequence was collected from a woman aged 18-29 years with acute or convalescent COVID-19. The sample consisted of peripheral blood. The CDR3 here is CASSPRPLAARYNEQFF. The DNA for the CDR3 is TGTGCCAGCTCACCACGACCACTAGCGGCAAGATACAATGAGCAGTTCTTC.